A selection of T cell receptor beta chains follows, all from one sample in a study of monozygotic twins with inflammatory bowel disease. Using the 5' RACE reads, TCRdb records one entry per CDR3 protein without DNA. The repertoire table contains approximately 380,000 distinct CDR3 sequences. The specimen was blood. These receptors all stem from a human donor with ulcerative colitis or Crohn's disease, or a healthy co-twin of an affected twin (not recorded which). CDR3s include the opening cysteine and the closing phenylalanine or tryptophan.

V: TRBV27; J: TRBJ1-3; CDR3: CASSPRPPYSGNTIYF
V: TRBV6-1; J: TRBJ2-7; CDR3: CASSEFRTRQYF
V: TRBV29-1; J: TRBJ1-1; CDR3: CSVQRQGKTEAFF
V: TRBV5-1; J: TRBJ2-3; CDR3: CASSLNEADTQYF
V: TRBV5-1; J: TRBJ2-2; CDR3: CASSPTRQNTGELFF
V: TRBV20-1; J: TRBJ1-2; CDR3: CSAPLKTGIHGYTF
V: TRBV24-1; J: TRBJ1-6; CDR3: CATSDYGEGGYNSPLHF
V: TRBV7-2; J: TRBJ2-7; CDR3: CASSPPRGQGYEQYF
V: TRBV5-1; J: TRBJ2-3; CDR3: CASSFLAGGPPDTQYF
V: TRBV6-1; J: TRBJ1-2; CDR3: CASSEWQGAELGYGYTF
V: TRBV2; J: TRBJ2-1; CDR3: CASNSGGENEQFF
V: TRBV19; J: TRBJ2-1; CDR3: CASSTLNRGRGDEQFF
V: TRBV12-5; J: TRBJ1-2; CDR3: CASGLTGGAYGYTF
V: TRBV5-8; J: TRBJ2-4; CDR3: CASSYLGLDIQYF
V: TRBV6-5; J: TRBJ1-2; CDR3: CASSSRTYYGYTF
V: TRBV20-1; J: TRBJ2-7; CDR3: CSARDKGEQYF
V: TRBV20-1; J: TRBJ1-4; CDR3: CSASPGTNEKLFF
V: TRBV5-1; J: TRBJ1-5; CDR3: CASSQGDRLNQPQHF
V: TRBV5-1; J: TRBJ1-1; CDR3: CASSLGGMPTEAFF
V: TRBV5-1; J: TRBJ2-1; CDR3: CASSVYVSYNEQFF
V: TRBV11-2; J: TRBJ2-7; CDR3: CASSLDRLYYEQYF
V: TRBV5-6; J: TRBJ2-7; CDR3: CASSFGRAYEQYF
V: TRBV19; J: TRBJ1-2; CDR3: CASSLPTERPPLANYGYTF
V: TRBV7-2; J: TRBJ2-5; CDR3: CASSSYGTLNQYF
V: TRBV5-1; J: TRBJ2-5; CDR3: CASSENPGQGALETQYF
V: TRBV5-1; J: TRBJ1-1; CDR3: CASSLGLGRNTEAFF
V: TRBV6-2/TRBV6-3; J: TRBJ1-5; CDR3: CASMVRVGQPQHF
V: TRBV7-9; J: TRBJ2-7; CDR3: CAYTRGTYSYEQYF
V: TRBV27; J: TRBJ2-3; CDR3: CASSLLVPSTDTQYF
V: TRBV7-2; J: TRBJ1-1; CDR3: CASSPRTGKNTEAFF
V: TRBV7-2; J: TRBJ2-1; CDR3: CASSPLASYNEQFF
V: TRBV5-1; J: TRBJ2-3; CDR3: CASSRPEGTDTQYF
V: TRBV7-2; J: TRBJ1-5; CDR3: CASSLGAVYSNQPQHF
V: TRBV7-9; J: TRBJ2-5; CDR3: CASTPTGSLETQYF
V: TRBV25-1; J: TRBJ2-3; CDR3: CASSDTRGFYTDTQYF
V: TRBV28; J: TRBJ1-5; CDR3: CASSGGGYQPQHF
V: TRBV24-1; J: TRBJ2-5; CDR3: CATRGIILETQYF
V: TRBV18; J: TRBJ2-3; CDR3: CASSPLARGAYTDTQYF
V: TRBV4-3; J: TRBJ2-1; CDR3: CASSPSERGGDNEQFF
V: TRBV5-8; J: TRBJ1-1; CDR3: CASSLDRGLNTEAFF
V: TRBV12-3/TRBV12-4; J: TRBJ1-6; CDR3: CASRPNRGRNSPLHF
V: TRBV7-7; J: TRBJ2-1; CDR3: CASSLDDRSSYNEQFF
V: TRBV5-6; J: TRBJ1-4; CDR3: CASSLGGVATNEKLFF
V: TRBV6-5; J: TRBJ1-2; CDR3: CASSYSSGQGVRGYTF
V: TRBV6-1; J: TRBJ1-1; CDR3: CASSPWGGRNTEAFF
V: TRBV19; J: TRBJ2-2; CDR3: CASSNPPRAPGWELFF
V: TRBV12-3/TRBV12-4; J: TRBJ2-1; CDR3: CASSSRGTPLQGQFF
V: TRBV7-3; J: TRBJ2-1; CDR3: CASSLTALSSYNEQFF
V: TRBV5-1; J: TRBJ2-5; CDR3: CASSYSGTSQETQYF
V: TRBV15; J: TRBJ2-4; CDR3: CATSRDLTGSIQYF
V: TRBV5-1; J: TRBJ1-1; CDR3: CASSFGRGDTEAFF
V: TRBV7-2; J: TRBJ2-1; CDR3: CASSSGQGVNEQFF
V: TRBV12-3/TRBV12-4; J: TRBJ2-1; CDR3: CASSRYGTRSNEQFF
V: TRBV2; J: TRBJ2-5; CDR3: CASSGRGQGEETQYF